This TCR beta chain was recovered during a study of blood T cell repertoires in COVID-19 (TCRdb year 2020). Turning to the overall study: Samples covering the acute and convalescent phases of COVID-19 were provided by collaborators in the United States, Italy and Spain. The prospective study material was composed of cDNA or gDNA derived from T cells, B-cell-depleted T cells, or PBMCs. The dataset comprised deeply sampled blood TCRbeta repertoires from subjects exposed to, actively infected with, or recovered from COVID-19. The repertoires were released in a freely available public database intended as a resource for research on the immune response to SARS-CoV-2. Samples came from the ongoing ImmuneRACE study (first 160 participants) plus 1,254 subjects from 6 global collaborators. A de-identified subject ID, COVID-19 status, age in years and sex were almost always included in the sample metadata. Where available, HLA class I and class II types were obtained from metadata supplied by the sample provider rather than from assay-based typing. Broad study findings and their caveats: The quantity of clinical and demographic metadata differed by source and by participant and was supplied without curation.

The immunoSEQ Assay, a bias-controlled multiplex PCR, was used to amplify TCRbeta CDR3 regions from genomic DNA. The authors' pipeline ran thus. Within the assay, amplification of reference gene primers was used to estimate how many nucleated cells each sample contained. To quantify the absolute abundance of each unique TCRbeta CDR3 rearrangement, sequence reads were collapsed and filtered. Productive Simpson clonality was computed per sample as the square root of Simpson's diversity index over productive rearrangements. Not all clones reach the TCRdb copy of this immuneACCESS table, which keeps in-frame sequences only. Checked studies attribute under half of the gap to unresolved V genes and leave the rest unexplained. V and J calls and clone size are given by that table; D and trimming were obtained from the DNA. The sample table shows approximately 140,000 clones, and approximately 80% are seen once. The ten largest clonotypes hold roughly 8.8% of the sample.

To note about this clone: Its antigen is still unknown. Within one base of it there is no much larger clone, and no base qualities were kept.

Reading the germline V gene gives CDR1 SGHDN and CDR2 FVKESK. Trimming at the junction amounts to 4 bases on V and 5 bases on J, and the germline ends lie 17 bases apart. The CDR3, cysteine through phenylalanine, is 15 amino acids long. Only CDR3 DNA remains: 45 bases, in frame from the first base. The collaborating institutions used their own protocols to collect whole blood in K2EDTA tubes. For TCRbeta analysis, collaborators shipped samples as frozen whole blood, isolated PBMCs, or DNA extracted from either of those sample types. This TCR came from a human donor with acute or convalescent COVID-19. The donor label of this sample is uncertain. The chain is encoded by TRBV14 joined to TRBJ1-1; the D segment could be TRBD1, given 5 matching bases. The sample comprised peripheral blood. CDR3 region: CASSPLPGRGTEAFF. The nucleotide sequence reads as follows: TGTGCCAGCAGCCCGCTACCAGGGAGGGGAACTGAAGCTTTCTTT. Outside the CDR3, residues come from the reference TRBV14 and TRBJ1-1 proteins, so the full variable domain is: EAGVTQFPSHSVIEKGQTVTLRCDPISGHDNLYWYRRVMGKEIKFLLHFVKESKQDESGMPNNRFLAERTGGTYSTLKVQPAELEDSGVYFCASSPLPGRGTEAFFGQGTRLTVV.